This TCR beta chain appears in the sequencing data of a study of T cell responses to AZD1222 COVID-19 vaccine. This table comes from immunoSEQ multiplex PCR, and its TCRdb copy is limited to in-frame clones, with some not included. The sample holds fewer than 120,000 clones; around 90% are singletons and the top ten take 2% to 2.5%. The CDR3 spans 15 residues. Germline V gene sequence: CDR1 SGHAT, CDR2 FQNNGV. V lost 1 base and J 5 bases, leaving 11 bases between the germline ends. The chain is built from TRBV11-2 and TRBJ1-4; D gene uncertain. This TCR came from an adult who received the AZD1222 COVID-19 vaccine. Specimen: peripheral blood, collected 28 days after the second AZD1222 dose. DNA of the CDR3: TGTGCCAGCAGCTTAGGACCGGTAGTAAATGAAAAACTGTTTTTT. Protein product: CASSLGPVVNEKLFF.